These 2 T cell receptor beta chains came from one sample sequenced in a study of blood T cell repertoires in COVID-19. The data were produced by immunoSEQ multiplex PCR, yet TCRdb's version contains in-frame clones alone and is incomplete. The sample lists under 250,000 clones; 75% to 90% were seen once. The sample taken for sequencing was PBMCs or T cells enriched from blood (not recorded which). Receptors originate from a woman aged 18 to 35 in a cohort exposed to, infected with or recovered from COVID-19 (not recorded which).

The chain carries TRBV27 and TRBJ2-1; D perhaps matches TRBD1 (5 bases). Germline V gene lookup returns CDR1 MNHEY and CDR2 SMNVEV (reference sequence). V lost 4 bases and J 8 bases, leaving 12 bases between the germline ends. CDR3 length: 13 residues. Here the CDR3 reads CASSSGQSYEQFF. Written as DNA, the CDR3 is TGTGCCAGCAGTTCAGGGCAGAGCTATGAGCAGTTCTTC.

Only a few counts were recorded for this clone. This chain links TRBV5-1 with TRBJ2-7, with 7 bases fitting TRBD2. This CDR3 contains 16 residues. V was pared by 4 bases and J by 5 bases, with 15 bases of the junction left unmatched. CDR1 is SGHRS and CDR2 is YFSETQ in the germline V gene. CDR3 nucleotides: TGCGCCAGCAGCCCAACCCTAGGAGCGGGAAGACACGAGCAGTACTTC. This codes for CASSPTLGAGRHEQYF.